These 20 T cell receptor beta chains were all obtained from the same sample, sequenced in a study of shared clonotypes between healthy human individuals. Profiled with immunoSEQ multiplex PCR; TCRdb holds only in-frame clones, not every one. The sample shows fewer than 3 million clones, about nine tenths of them seen only once. Sequencing was performed on naive CD4+ T cells from PBMCs. Stated subset: CD45RA+ positively selected. All receptors come from a man aged 18 to 29 in good health. Some clones in this sample may be carry-over from other donors' samples.

This clone was observed a handful of times. The genes are TRBV19 and TRBJ1-5; D is perhaps TRBD1 (5 bases). The CDR3 is made up of 13 amino acids. CDR1 and CDR2 (germline): LNHDA, SQIVND (reference sequence). V dropped 5 bases and J dropped 9 bases, with 14 bases sitting between them. Written as DNA, the CDR3 is TGTGCCAGTAGTGTTGGGGCCCCCGGGCCCCAGCATTTT. Its protein is CASSVGAPGPQHF.

Comment on this clone: This CDR3 is also generated by other DNA sequences in the sample. This rearrangement joins TRBV6-1 to TRBJ1-2; D gene ambiguous. This CDR3 is built from 12 residues. Germline values: CDR1 MNHNS, CDR2 SASEGT. Trimming took 1 base from V and 5 from J, leaving 5 bases between them. The CDR3 nucleotides are TGTGCCAGCAGTGAAGTAGGGTATGGCTACACCTTC. Translated: CASSEVGYGYTF.

The rearrangement links TRBV7-3 to TRBJ1-1; D is unclear. Trimming left V 1 base short and J 1 base short, with 19 bases between. The CDR3 runs to 18 residues. CDR1 and CDR2 from the germline V gene are SGHTA and FQGTGA. In DNA, the CDR3 is TGTGCCAGCAGCTTAAAGGCCCCGGGAAGGTTAGGGAACACTGAAGCTTTCTTT. This gives the protein CASSLKAPGRLGNTEAFF.

V usage is TRBV5-1 and J usage is TRBJ2-7; D remains ambiguous. The V end was cut by 0 bases, the J end by 0 bases, with 7 bases between. This CDR3 comprises 14 residues. Per germline, CDR1 SGHRS and CDR2 YFSETQ. The CDR3 nucleotides are TGCGCCAGCAGCTTGGAGGTTCTCTCCTACGAGCAGTACTTC. Protein sequence: CASSLEVLSYEQYF.

The gene calls are TRBV7-9 and TRBJ1-5; 7 bases map to TRBD1. This CDR3 comprises 15 residues. V lost 4 bases to trimming and J lost 0 bases; unmatched junction nucleotides: 3. In germline, CDR1 is SEHNR, CDR2 FQNEAQ (reference sequence). The CDR3 is CASSSQGDSNQPQHF. CDR3 DNA sequence: TGTGCCAGCAGCTCCCAGGGGGATAGCAATCAGCCCCAGCATTTT.

The CDR3 loop reads CASSYRGRSSYNEQFF. The CDR3 coding sequence is TGTGCCAGCAGTTACAGGGGCCGGAGCTCCTACAATGAGCAGTTCTTC. This chain connects TRBV2 to TRBJ2-1, with 7 positions matching TRBD1. The J segment lost 0 bases and the V segment lost 5 bases, leaving 7 bases of the junction unmatched. The CDR3 totals 16 residues. From germline, CDR1 is SNHLY and CDR2 FYNNEI.

The rearrangement joins TRBV5-1 to TRBJ2-2, with D possibly TRBD2 on 5 matching bases. Looked up from germline, CDR1 is SGHRS and CDR2 is YFSETQ. Trimming took off 0 bases at V and 6 bases at J, with 12 bases between the two ends. The CDR3 runs to 15 residues. This chain's CDR3 is CASSLVAGLAGELFF. CDR3 coding DNA: TGCGCCAGCAGCTTGGTTGCGGGTCTCGCCGGGGAGCTGTTTTTT.

The chain joins TRBV27 to TRBJ2-7, with a tentative D call TRBD2 (5 bases). CDR1 is MNHEY and CDR2 is SMNVEV in the germline V gene (reference sequence). V was trimmed by 3 bases and J by 7 bases, leaving 16 bases between them. The CDR3 totals 14 residues. CDR3 amino acids: CASSFKLGGEEQYF. Here the CDR3 DNA reads TGTGCCAGCAGTTTCAAACTAGGTGGGGAGGAGCAGTACTTC.

The chain carries TRBV28 and TRBJ2-7, with D unresolved. Per the germline V gene, CDR1 is MDHEN and CDR2 is SYDVKM. Trimming removed 3 bases from V and 5 bases from J, with 14 bases in between. The CDR3 extends over 14 amino acids. CDR3 loop: CASSFPLKANEQYF. The CDR3 bases are TGTGCCAGCAGTTTCCCCCTTAAAGCTAACGAGCAGTACTTC.

V and J are TRBV7-3 and TRBJ2-2; D not certain. Germline assignment: CDR1 SGHTA and CDR2 FQGTGA. The CDR3 contains 17 residues. Trimming removed 1 base from V and 4 bases from J, with 16 bases in between. The CDR3 DNA follows: TGTGCCAGCAGCTTAAAGGGCCGCTACGTAGGCACCGGGGAGCTGTTTTTT. Amino acids: CASSLKGRYVGTGELFF.

This chain joins TRBV2 and TRBJ2-2; a weak D match, TRBD2 (5 bases). Trimming took off 7 bases at V and 1 base at J, with 13 bases between the two ends. The CDR3 consists of 15 residues. Looked up from germline, CDR1 is SNHLY and CDR2 is FYNNEI. CDR3 DNA: TGTGCCAGCACGGGAAATATTGGGAACACCGGGGAGCTGTTTTTT. It specifies CASTGNIGNTGELFF.

This rearrangement joins TRBV4-3 to TRBJ2-7; D possibly uses TRBD1 or TRBD2 (5 bases each). The CDR3 extends over 16 amino acids. The ends were cut back, 1 base at V and 1 base at J, with 14 bases in the middle. Germline CDR1 LGHNA, CDR2 YSLEER. CDR3 sequence reads: CASSQVAGSGSYEQYF. CDR3 in DNA: TGCGCCAGCAGCCAAGTGGCAGGGAGTGGTTCCTACGAGCAGTACTTC.

The CDR3 loop is CASRKDRAISGANVLTF. The CDR3 region has the DNA TGTGCCAGCAGGAAGGACAGGGCTATCTCTGGGGCCAACGTCCTGACTTTC. V usage is TRBV28 and J usage is TRBJ2-6, with TRBD1 matching 8 bases. The CDR3 totals 17 residues. V trimming: 6 bases; J trimming: 0 bases; junction bases outside the gene matches: 7. Germline CDR1 is MDHEN and CDR2 is SYDVKM.

This clone was detected once. The chain carries TRBV7-9 and TRBJ2-1, with D tentatively TRBD1 (6 bases). CDR3 size: 12 residues. Germline V gene lookup returns CDR1 SEHNR and CDR2 FQNEAQ (reference sequence). Trimming cost V 5 bases and J 12 bases, with 14 bases left between them. Here the CDR3 reads CASSPQGFGQFF. Written as DNA, the CDR3 is TGTGCCAGCAGCCCCCAGGGGTTTGGGCAGTTCTTC.

The chain recombines TRBV19 with TRBJ2-2; TRBD1 matches at 7 bases. The trim removed 5 bases at V and 1 base at J, leaving 13 bases unmatched. The CDR3 consists of 18 residues. The germline V gene encodes CDR1 LNHDA and CDR2 SQIVND (reference sequence). The CDR3 loop reads CASSPLGIRDRNTGELFF. The CDR3 bases are TGTGCCAGTAGTCCGCTCGGAATCCGGGACAGGAACACCGGGGAGCTGTTTTTT.

The chain recombines TRBV6-6 with TRBJ2-7; D gene uncertain. Trimming shortened V by 4 bases and J by 2 bases, and 9 bases separated the two germline ends. Germline V gene data show CDR1 as MNHNY and CDR2 as SVGAGI (reference sequence). This CDR3 has 13 residues. The CDR3 DNA reads as TGTGCCAGCAGTTCCTTTCTAACCTACGAGCAGTACTTC. It translates to CASSSFLTYEQYF.

The rearrangement joins TRBV29-1 to TRBJ1-4, with D possibly matching TRBD1 (6 bases). V was cut by 2 bases and J by 6 bases, with 16 bases left in between. Germline values: CDR1 SQVTM, CDR2 ANQGSEA. This CDR3 comprises 15 residues. CDR3 in amino acids: CSVEKEDSRYEKLFF. The CDR3, as DNA: TGCAGCGTTGAAAAGGAGGACAGTAGATATGAAAAACTGTTTTTT.

The J gene is TRBJ2-1, the V gene TRBV4-3; D is perhaps TRBD2 (7 bases). This CDR3 region has 17 residues. The germline gives CDR1 LGHNA, CDR2 YSLEER. The V end was cut by 1 base, the J end by 3 bases, with 16 bases between. CDR3 amino acids: CASSQGISGGDYNEQFF. The CDR3, as DNA: TGCGCCAGCAGCCAAGGGATATCGGGGGGCGACTACAATGAGCAGTTCTTC.

This chain joins TRBV5-1 and TRBJ2-5; 10 bases match TRBD2. V was clipped by 3 bases and J by 4 bases; unmatched bases: 18. Per the germline V gene, CDR1 is SGHRS and CDR2 is YFSETQ. This CDR3 spans 19 amino acids. CDR3: CASSSWGASGRGGRETQYF. The CDR3 nucleotides read TGCGCCAGCAGCTCCTGGGGGGCTAGCGGGAGAGGAGGAAGAGAGACCCAGTACTTC.

The chain carries TRBV4-2 and TRBJ2-1; TRBD2 agrees at 9 bases. V was pared by 0 bases and J by 7 bases, with 10 bases of the junction left unmatched. Germline CDR1 is LGHNA and CDR2 is YNFKEQ. The CDR3 runs 17 residues. CDR3 DNA: TGTGCCAGCAGCCAAGATCCGGGTAGCGGGAGAATGAATGAGCAGTTCTTC. This sequence encodes CASSQDPGSGRMNEQFF.